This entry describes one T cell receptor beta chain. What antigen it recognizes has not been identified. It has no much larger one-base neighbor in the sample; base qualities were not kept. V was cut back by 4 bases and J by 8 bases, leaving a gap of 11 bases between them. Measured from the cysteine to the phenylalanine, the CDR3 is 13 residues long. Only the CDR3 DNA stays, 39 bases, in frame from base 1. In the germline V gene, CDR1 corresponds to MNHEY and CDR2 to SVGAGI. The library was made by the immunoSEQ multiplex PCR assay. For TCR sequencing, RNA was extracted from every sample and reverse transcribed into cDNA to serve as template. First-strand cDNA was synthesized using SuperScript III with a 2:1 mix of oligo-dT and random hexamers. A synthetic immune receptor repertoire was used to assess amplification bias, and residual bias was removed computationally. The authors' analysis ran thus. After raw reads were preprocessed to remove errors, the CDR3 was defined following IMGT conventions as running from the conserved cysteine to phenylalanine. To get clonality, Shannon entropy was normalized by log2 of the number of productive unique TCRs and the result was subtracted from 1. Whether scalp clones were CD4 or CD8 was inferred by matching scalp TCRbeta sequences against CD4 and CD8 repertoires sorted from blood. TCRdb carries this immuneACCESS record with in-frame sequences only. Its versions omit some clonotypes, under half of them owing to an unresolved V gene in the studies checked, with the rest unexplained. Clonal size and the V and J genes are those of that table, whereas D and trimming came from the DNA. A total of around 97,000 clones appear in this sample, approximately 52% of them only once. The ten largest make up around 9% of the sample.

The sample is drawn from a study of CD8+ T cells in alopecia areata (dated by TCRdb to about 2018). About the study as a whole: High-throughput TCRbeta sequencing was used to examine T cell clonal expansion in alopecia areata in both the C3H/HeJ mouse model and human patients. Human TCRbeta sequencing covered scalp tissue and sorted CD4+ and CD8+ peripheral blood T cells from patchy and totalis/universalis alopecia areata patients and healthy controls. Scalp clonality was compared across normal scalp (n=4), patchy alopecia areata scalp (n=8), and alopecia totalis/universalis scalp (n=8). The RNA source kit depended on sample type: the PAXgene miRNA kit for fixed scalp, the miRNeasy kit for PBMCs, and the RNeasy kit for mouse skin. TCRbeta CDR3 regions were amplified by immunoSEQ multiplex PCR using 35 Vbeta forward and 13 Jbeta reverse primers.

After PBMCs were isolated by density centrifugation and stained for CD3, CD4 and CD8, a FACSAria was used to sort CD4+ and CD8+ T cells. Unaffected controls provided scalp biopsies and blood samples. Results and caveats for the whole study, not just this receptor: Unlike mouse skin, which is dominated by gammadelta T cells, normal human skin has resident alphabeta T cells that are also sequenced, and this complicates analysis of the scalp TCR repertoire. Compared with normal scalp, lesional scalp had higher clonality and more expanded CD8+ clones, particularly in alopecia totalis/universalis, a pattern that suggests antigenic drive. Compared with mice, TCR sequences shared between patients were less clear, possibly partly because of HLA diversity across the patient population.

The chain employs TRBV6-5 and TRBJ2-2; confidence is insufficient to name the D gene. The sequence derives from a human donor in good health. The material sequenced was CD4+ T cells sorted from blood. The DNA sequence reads TGTGCCAGCAGTTTCGACCTGGCGGGGGAGCTGTTTTTT. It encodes CASSFDLAGELFF.